The clone carrying this T cell receptor beta chain was detected many times. CDR3 regions were amplified by Arm-PCR using iRepertoire HTBI primers to build TCR beta libraries. TCRdb re-called the multiplex PCR reads with MiXCR, one entry per CDR3 protein. Seen here are about 440,000 distinct CDR3 sequences, roughly 17% observed once, and the top ten hold 20% to 25%. The CDR3 consists of 15 residues. V lost 3 bases to trimming and J lost 6 bases; unmatched junction nucleotides: 6. CDR1 and CDR2 (germline): MDHEN, SYDVKM. Described time point: newly diagnosed GD, antithyroid drugs for less than 3 months. Following extraction of RNA from PBMCs, that RNA was used to make the TCR library. This entry belongs to a study of regulatory T cells in long-lasting Graves disease. These same records also appear under a second study, on T cells in Graves' hyperthyroidism and ophthalmopathy.

The TCR comes from a woman aged 18 to 35 with Graves disease. The V and J genes are TRBV28 and TRBJ2-3, with 10 bases matching TRBD2. Sequencing used peripheral blood mononuclear cells (PBMCs), obtained at new diagnosis, from a patient treated with antithyroid drugs. CDR3 sequence: CASSLLAGEGDTQYF. DNA of the CDR3: TGTGCCAGCAGTTTGCTAGCGGGAGAAGGTGATACGCAGTATTTT.